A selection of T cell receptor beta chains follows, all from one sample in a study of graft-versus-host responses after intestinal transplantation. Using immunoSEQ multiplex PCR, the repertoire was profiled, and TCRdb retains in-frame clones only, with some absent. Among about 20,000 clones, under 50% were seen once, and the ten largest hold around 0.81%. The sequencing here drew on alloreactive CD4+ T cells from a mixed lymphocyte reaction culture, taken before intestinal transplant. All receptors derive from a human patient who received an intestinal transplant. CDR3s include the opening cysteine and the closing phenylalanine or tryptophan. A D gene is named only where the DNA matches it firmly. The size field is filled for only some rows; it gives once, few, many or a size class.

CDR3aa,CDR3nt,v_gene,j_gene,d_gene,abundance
CASSPSHRWGAEAFF,TGTGCCAGCAGTCCCTCCCACAGGTGGGGCGCTGAAGCTTTCTTT,TRBV27,TRBJ1-1,-,few
CASSLLRQGDEQYF,TGTGCCAGCAGTTTACTCAGACAGGGGGACGAGCAGTACTTC,TRBV27,TRBJ2-7,TRBD1,-
CASSLDRVSTRGYTF,TGTGCCAGCAGCTTGGACAGGGTTAGTACTCGTGGCTACACCTTC,TRBV7-2,TRBJ1-2,TRBD1,-
CASSLDGRGANTDTQYF,TGTGCCAGCAGCTTAGATGGGCGGGGGGCAAACACAGATACGCAGTATTTT,TRBV7-3,TRBJ2-3,TRBD2,few
CASSSSGARTEAFF,TGTGCCAGCAGTTCGTCAGGGGCGAGGACTGAAGCTTTCTTT,TRBV6-6,TRBJ1-1,-,-
CASSEAYSTQYF,TGTGCCAGCAGTGAAGCCTACTCGACGCAGTATTTT,TRBV2,TRBJ2-3,-,few
CASRAAAGTDTQYF,TGTGCCAGCCGAGCAGCGGCTGGCACAGATACGCAGTATTTT,TRBV10-3,TRBJ2-3,-,-
CASQTPAGTPGDTQYF,TGTGCCAGCCAAACTCCGGCGGGGACCCCAGGAGATACGCAGTATTTT,TRBV13,TRBJ2-3,-,-
CASSFLRPDTEAFF,TGTGCCAGCAGCTTCCTCCGCCCAGACACTGAAGCTTTCTTT,TRBV7-9,TRBJ1-1,-,few
CAQGQLNTEAFF,TGTGCTCAGGGACAGTTGAACACTGAAGCTTTCTTT,TRBV2,TRBJ1-1,TRBD1,-
CAISQTPTSGYNEQFF,TGTGCCATCAGTCAAACCCCGACTAGCGGATACAATGAGCAGTTCTTC,TRBV10-3,TRBJ2-1,TRBD2,-
CASSFDQTPYGYTF,TGCGCCAGCAGCTTCGATCAGACACCCTATGGCTACACCTTC,TRBV5-1,TRBJ1-2,-,once
CASSPGTGLFGYTF,TGTGCCAGCAGTCCCGGGACAGGGCTATTTGGCTACACCTTC,TRBV2,TRBJ1-2,TRBD1,-
CASSAGLAGGYEQFF,TGTGCCAGCAGCGCTGGACTAGCGGGGGGATATGAGCAGTTCTTC,TRBV6-1,TRBJ2-1,TRBD2,-
CASSPTGGPPYEQYF,TGCGCCAGCAGCCCTACAGGGGGTCCCCCGTACGAGCAGTACTTC,TRBV5-1,TRBJ2-7,TRBD1,-
CASSLAWGGGIYGYTF,TGTGCCAGCAGCTTAGCCTGGGGGGGAGGAATCTATGGCTACACCTTC,TRBV7-2,TRBJ1-2,-,-
CASSFAYQETQYF,TGTGCCAGCAGCTTCGCGTACCAAGAGACCCAGTACTTC,TRBV7-2,TRBJ2-5,-,few
CASSLNGYSNQPQHF,TGCGCCAGCAGCTTGAACGGTTATAGCAATCAGCCCCAGCATTTT,TRBV5-1,TRBJ1-5,-,few
CASSLVVGGISPLHF,TGCGCCAGCAGCTTGGTGGTTGGGGGGATCTCCCCCCTCCACTTT,TRBV5-1,TRBJ1-6,-,-
CASRAGTVAGYTF,TGTGCCAGCAGGGCGGGGACAGTCGCCGGCTACACCTTC,TRBV28,TRBJ1-2,TRBD1,few
CASSVGRHNGNTIYF,TGTGCCAGCAGCGTAGGCAGGCACAACGGAAACACCATATATTTT,TRBV9,TRBJ1-3,-,-
CASSPPGMGRNYYGYTF,TGTGCCAGCAGTCCCCCCGGGATGGGGAGAAACTACTATGGCTACACCTTC,TRBV27,TRBJ1-2,-,few
CASSLSGGGGTTPYEQYF,TGTGCCAGTTCCCTCAGCGGCGGAGGGGGGACTACCCCCTACGAGCAGTACTTC,TRBV19,TRBJ2-7,-,-
CASSLPAGAPGDTQYF,TGCGCCAGCAGCTTGCCAGCGGGGGCCCCCGGTGATACGCAGTATTTT,TRBV5-1,TRBJ2-3,TRBD2,few
CASSFQAGGGETQYF,TGTGCCAGCAGTTTCCAAGCGGGGGGAGGGGAGACCCAGTACTTC,TRBV6-5,TRBJ2-5,TRBD2,-
CASSLGLRDTEAFF,TGTGCCAGCAGCTTAGGCTTGAGAGACACTGAAGCTTTCTTT,TRBV7-8,TRBJ1-1,-,few
CASSPLESSYEQYF,TGTGCTAGCAGCCCCTTAGAATCCTCTTACGAGCAGTACTTC,TRBV7-7,TRBJ2-7,-,-
CASSVQGRGGLIEQYF,TGTGCCAGCAGCGTCCAGGGGCGGGGGGGCTTAATCGAGCAGTACTTC,TRBV9,TRBJ2-7,TRBD2,-
CASSSLPGWTNYGYTF,TGTGCCAGCAGCTCGTTACCAGGGTGGACTAACTATGGCTACACCTTC,TRBV7-2,TRBJ1-2,-,few
CASSEMGLGGGAADTQYF,TGTGCCAGCAGTGAAATGGGGCTGGGCGGGGGGGCCGCAGATACGCAGTATTTT,TRBV2,TRBJ2-3,TRBD2,-
CASSLDRGISGANVLTF,TGTGCCAGCAGCTTAGATCGAGGTATCTCTGGGGCCAACGTCCTGACTTTC,TRBV11-2,TRBJ2-6,-,medium-sized
CASSPLASGADTQYF,TGTGCCAGCTCACCACTTGCTAGCGGGGCAGATACGCAGTATTTT,TRBV18,TRBJ2-3,TRBD2,-
CASSRRHDYGYTF,TGTGCCAGCAGCCGTAGACACGACTATGGCTACACCTTC,TRBV14,TRBJ1-2,-,-
CASSSGQGFSEQYF,TGTGCCAGCAGTTCCGGACAGGGGTTTTCCGAGCAGTACTTC,TRBV6-1,TRBJ2-7,TRBD1,-
CASSTQGANTEAFF,TGTGCCAGTAGCACACAGGGGGCGAACACTGAAGCTTTCTTT,TRBV19,TRBJ1-1,TRBD1,medium-sized
CASSWGDLPEAFF,TGCGCCAGCAGCTGGGGGGACCTGCCTGAAGCTTTCTTT,TRBV5-1,TRBJ1-1,-,few
CASSLGGDSLYEQYF,TGCGCCAGCAGCTTGGGAGGGGACAGCCTCTACGAGCAGTACTTC,TRBV5-1,TRBJ2-7,TRBD1,-
CASSPLAENTEAFF,TGTGCCAGCTCACCACTTGCGGAGAACACTGAAGCTTTCTTT,TRBV18,TRBJ1-1,-,-
CASSEVARPLETQYF,TGTGCCAGCAGTGAAGTCGCCAGGCCCTTGGAGACCCAGTACTTC,TRBV6-1,TRBJ2-5,-,-
CASSAFQGINQPQHF,TGTGCCAGCAGCGCCTTCCAGGGGATCAATCAGCCCCAGCATTTT,TRBV7-2,TRBJ1-5,-,few